This is a list of T cell receptor beta chains from one sample in a study of blood T cells in healthy people across ages. One entry per CDR3 protein results from TCRdb running MiXCR on the 5' RACE reads. The sample lists about 730,000 distinct CDR3 sequences; more than 40% were seen once. Sequences were obtained from blood. Every receptor here comes from a woman between 55 and 75 years old in good health. CDR3s include the opening cysteine and the closing phenylalanine or tryptophan. D genes are given only for firm matches. Size tells how often a clone was seen (once, few, many) or the class of an expanded clone, and some rows leave it out.

TRBV20-1	few	TRBJ2-1	TRBD2	TGCAGTGCTAGAGATAGCGGGTTCGGCAATGAGCAGTTCTTC	CSARDSGFGNEQFF
TRBV3-1	few	TRBJ2-1	-	TGTGCCAGCAGCCAAGCAGGCCGATACAATGAGCAGTTCTTC	CASSQAGRYNEQFF
TRBV4-2	-	TRBJ1-5	-	TGTGCCAGCAGCCAAGAGGAGGGTTGGAAGCCCCAGCATTTT	CASSQEEGWKPQHF
TRBV7-3	-	TRBJ2-5	TRBD2	TGTGCCAGCAGCCCCTTCCGGACTAGCGGGGTAATCGATCGAGAGACCCAGTACTTC	CASSPFRTSGVIDRETQYF
TRBV12-3/TRBV12-4	few	TRBJ2-1	TRBD2	TGTGCCAGCAGTTTGATTAGCGGGAGAGACTACAATGAGCAGTTCTTC	CASSLISGRDYNEQFF
TRBV7-2	-	TRBJ2-1	-	TGTGCCAGCAGCTTAGGGGGCGGGACCCAGGATGAGCAGTTCTTC	CASSLGGGTQDEQFF
TRBV7-7	-	TRBJ1-6	-	TGTGCCAGCGTGGGGGATTATGATTCACCCCTCCACTTT	CASVGDYDSPLHF
TRBV20-1	-	TRBJ1-1	TRBD1	TGCAGTGCTAGCCCCTCGGACAGGGTTACTGAAGCTTTCTTT	CSASPSDRVTEAFF
TRBV20-1	-	TRBJ2-3	TRBD2	TGCAGTGCATCCCTAGCGGGGCGTAGCACAGATACGCAGTATTTT	CSASLAGRSTDTQYF
TRBV24-1	few	TRBJ2-3	-	TGTGCCACCAGTGATCCACGGAGGGAGGAATCAGATACGCAGTATTTT	CATSDPRREESDTQYF
TRBV19	-	TRBJ2-1	-	TGTGCCAGCAAAATTCAAGCGGAGAAACATAATGAGCAGTTCTTC	CASKIQAEKHNEQFF
TRBV24-1	-	TRBJ2-3	TRBD2	TGTGCCACCAGTGCCTACGGACTAGGCACAGATACGCAGTATTTT	CATSAYGLGTDTQYF
TRBV30	-	TRBJ2-5	-	TGTGCCTGGGAGACGGCCCAGATGACCCAGTACTTC	CAWETAQMTQYF
TRBV6-6	-	TRBJ1-1	TRBD1	TGTGCCAGCAGTCGAGGGGGACAGGGGGACACTGAAGCTTTCTTT	CASSRGGQGDTEAFF
TRBV6-5	many	TRBJ2-7	-	TGTGCCAGCAGTCTTCGCGCCAACTACGAGCAGTACTTC	CASSLRANYEQYF
TRBV29-1	many	TRBJ2-4	-	TGCAGCGTTGAAGATCGGGGCGTCAAAAACATTCAGTACTTC	CSVEDRGVKNIQYF
TRBV4-3	-	TRBJ2-3	TRBD1	TGCGCCAGCAGCCCGACAGGGGTGGCCACAGATACGCAGTATTTT	CASSPTGVATDTQYF
TRBV12-3/TRBV12-4	-	TRBJ1-2	TRBD1	TGTGCCAGCAGTGCGGACAGGGTTAACGGCTACACCTTC	CASSADRVNGYTF
TRBV7-2	-	TRBJ2-5	-	TGTGCCAGCACCTCCGTAGGGGGAGAGACCCAGTACTTC	CASTSVGGETQYF
TRBV4-3	many	TRBJ2-7	TRBD2	TGCGCCAGCAGCCAAGGGACTAGCGGCCACTACGAGCAGTACTTC	CASSQGTSGHYEQYF
TRBV11-2	-	TRBJ1-4	-	TGTGCCAGCAGAAGAATCACGTCAGATTTAGAAAAACTGTTTTTT	CASRRITSDLEKLFF
TRBV2	few	TRBJ1-2	-	TGTGCCAGCAGTGAATTTCAGGGTTATGGCTACACCTTC	CASSEFQGYGYTF
TRBV20-1	-	TRBJ2-7	-	TGCAGTGGGGGGCCATGGAGCTCCTACGAGCAGTACTTC	CSGGPWSSYEQYF
TRBV6-1	-	TRBJ2-7	TRBD2	TGTGCCAGCAGTGATAAGGGACTAGCGGGAGGGATCTCCTACGAGCAGTACTTC	CASSDKGLAGGISYEQYF
TRBV10-1	-	TRBJ2-3	TRBD1	TGCGCCAGCAGTGAAGGGGACAGATTAGCAGATACGCAGTATTTT	CASSEGDRLADTQYF
TRBV25-1	few	TRBJ2-7	-	TGTGCCAGCAGTGAAGTTATCCCAACCTACGAGCAGTACTTC	CASSEVIPTYEQYF
TRBV4-2	few	TRBJ2-1	-	TGTGCCAGCAGCCAAGGGGGGGAGCAGTTCTTC	CASSQGGEQFF
TRBV20-1	-	TRBJ2-3	TRBD2	TGCACGGCGCGGGAGAGCACAGATACGCAGTATTTT	CTARESTDTQYF
TRBV20-1	few	TRBJ2-7	TRBD2	TGCAGTGCTAGAGATGCGGGAGGTGGCGGGTTGGGCAGCGAGCAGTACTTC	CSARDAGGGGLGSEQYF
TRBV5-1	many	TRBJ2-7	-	TGCGCCAGCAGCTTGGAGGGCAGAATGGAGCAGTACTTC	CASSLEGRMEQYF
TRBV4-2	many	TRBJ2-7	TRBD2	TGTGCCAGCAGCACTCCTAGCGGGAGCTACGAGCAGTACTTC	CASSTPSGSYEQYF
TRBV4-3	-	TRBJ1-5	-	TGCGCCAGCAGTCAAGAGGACAGCGGAAATCAGCCCCAGCATTTT	CASSQEDSGNQPQHF